This TCR beta chain was obtained from a study of vaccination and CD4 T cells after COVID-19. The CDR3 length is 14 residues. Germline V lookup: CDR1 LNHDA, CDR2 SQIVND (reference sequence). Trimming shortened V by 3 bases and J by 0 bases, and 8 bases separated the two germline ends. Sequenced with the Oncomine TCR Beta short-read assay was DNA taken from cultured CD4+ T cells. Via MiXCR, TCRdb re-called the PCR reads, giving one row per CDR3 protein. The sample carries about 13,000 distinct CDR3 sequences, around 43% recorded once. There are a few counts of this clonotype. What it binds is unknown. Treatment reported: roughly 11-day PBMC culture with coronavirus spike peptide pools or control peptides (ViraFEST assay).

This receptor was identified in a human donor who had recovered from COVID-19. What was sequenced was CD4+ T cells from blood, cultured in vitro. V is TRBV19 and J is TRBJ1-1; D is unresolved. The CDR3 protein is CASSIGSLNTEAFF. CDR3 in DNA: TGTGCCAGTAGTATCGGCAGCCTGAACACTGAAGCTTTCTTT.